Below are 18 T cell receptor beta chains sequenced from a single sample in a study of blood T cells in healthy people across ages. Alongside a J-beta primer mix, a sample-barcoded 5' primer served in a second PCR lasting roughly 7 to 11 cycles. Each CDR3 protein gets one entry after TCRdb re-called the 5' RACE reads with MiXCR. The table lists about 1.1 million distinct CDR3 sequences, roughly two fifths of them singletons. The specimen sequenced was blood. The receptors were sampled from a young man in good health.

This chain uses TRBV20-1 with TRBJ2-7, with 12 positions matching TRBD1. Germline CDR1 is DFQATT and CDR2 is SNEGSKA (reference sequence). Trimming at V came to 5 bases and at J to 4 bases, leaving 12 bases not matched to a gene. The CDR3 loop spans 16 amino acids. The CDR3 nucleotides read TGCAGTGCTTCAACAACCCGGGACAGGGGGCCATACGAGCAGTACTTC. Protein product: CSASTTRDRGPYEQYF.

The chain has TRBV12-3 or TRBV12-4 and TRBJ2-3; D gene unclear. Trimming removed 5 bases from V and 5 bases from J, with 14 bases in between. The CDR3 is made up of 14 amino acids. The CDR3: CASSIVGQGDTQYF. CDR3 coding DNA: TGTGCCAGCAGTATAGTTGGCCAAGGAGATACGCAGTATTTT.

The chain's CDR3 is CASSSIRGSTDTQYF. The DNA for the CDR3 is TGTGCCAGCAGTTCGATAAGGGGGAGCACAGATACGCAGTATTTT. V gene TRBV12-3 or TRBV12-4 combines with J gene TRBJ2-3; maybe TRBD1 (6 bases). This CDR3 is 15 amino acids long. The V and J ends lost 4 bases and 0 bases respectively, with 11 bases between them.

The chain joins TRBV4-1 to TRBJ1-1; 7 bases are shared with TRBD1. V lost 4 bases and J lost 4; bases outside the gene matches: 3. Per germline, CDR1 MGHRA and CDR2 YSYEKL. The CDR3 is made up of 13 amino acids. CDR3 region: CASSRGQVTEAFF. The CDR3 nucleotides are TGCGCCAGCAGCCGAGGACAGGTCACTGAAGCTTTCTTT.

This clonotype was seen only once. V and J are TRBV27 and TRBJ2-3; D is undetermined. Between the trimmed V and J ends, which lost 2 bases and 4 bases, there was a span of 10 bases. Germline CDR1 MNHEY, CDR2 SMNVEV (reference sequence). CDR3 length: 14 amino acids. This chain's CDR3 is CASSLVWAADTQYF. The CDR3 DNA reads TGTGCCAGCAGTTTAGTCTGGGCCGCAGATACGCAGTATTTT.

The gene calls are TRBV3-1 and TRBJ2-3; D may be TRBD2 (7 bases). The CDR3 covers 18 residues. V lost 1 base and J lost 2, with 19 bases in between. The germline gives CDR1 LGHDT, CDR2 YNNKEL (reference sequence). CDR3 region: CASSQVVLGGADTDTQYF. For the CDR3, the DNA is TGTGCCAGCAGCCAAGTAGTTTTAGGGGGGGCGGACACAGATACGCAGTATTTT.

The chain has TRBV19 and TRBJ1-2, with D uncertain. Germline V lookup: CDR1 LNHDA, CDR2 SQIVND (reference sequence). The V end lost 7 bases, the J end lost 6 bases, and 18 bases lay between the germline ends. The CDR3 runs 14 residues. For the CDR3, the DNA is TGTGCCAGTACCGAACCCCTACGCCAACATGGCTACACCTTC. Protein product: CASTEPLRQHGYTF.

The V call is TRBV7-2, the J call TRBJ1-4; D uncertain. Germline-derived CDR1 and CDR2 are SGHTA and FQGNSA. The CDR3 extends over 15 amino acids. V shed 8 bases and J shed 6 bases, with 19 bases lying between them. CDR3 protein: CASAPRVNGDEKLFF. The CDR3 bases are TGTGCCAGCGCTCCTAGGGTTAATGGGGATGAAAAACTGTTTTTT.

Only one count was recorded for this clonotype. The V gene is TRBV2, the J gene TRBJ1-4; 8 nucleotides agree with TRBD1. V lost 6 bases to trimming and J lost 6 bases; unmatched junction nucleotides: 6. The CDR3 runs to 14 residues. The germline gives CDR1 SNHLY, CDR2 FYNNEI. The CDR3 nucleotides read TGTGCCAGCAGGGTGGACAGGGTAGATGAAAAACTGTTTTTT. The encoded protein is CASRVDRVDEKLFF.

The chain employs TRBV5-1 and TRBJ2-5; possible D gene TRBD2, 5 bases. The CDR3 extends over 15 amino acids. The germline V gene has CDR1 SGHRS and CDR2 YFSETQ. The V end lost 2 bases, the J end lost 5 bases, and 16 bases lay between the germline ends. CDR3 sequence reads: CASSLEGGFGETQYF. The CDR3 DNA reads TGCGCCAGCAGCTTAGAAGGAGGTTTCGGGGAGACCCAGTACTTC.

V usage is TRBV3-1 and J usage is TRBJ2-1; weak D call: TRBD2 (6 bases). The CDR3 is 15 amino acids. V dropped 3 bases and J dropped 10 bases, with 19 bases sitting between them. Germline CDR1 is LGHDT and CDR2 is YNNKEL (reference sequence). The CDR3: CASSQARGGSYEQFF. CDR3 DNA sequence: TGTGCCAGCAGCCAGGCGCGGGGCGGCTCCTACGAGCAGTTCTTC.

The chain employs TRBV7-2 and TRBJ1-5; 8 bases line up with TRBD1. Trimming removed 2 bases from V and 7 bases from J; junction bases left unmatched: 7. This CDR3 contains 15 residues. The V gene's germline CDR1 is SGHTA and CDR2 FQGNSA. CDR3 nucleotide sequence: TGTGCCAGCAGCTTACGACAGGGGATAGGACAGCCCCAGCATTTT. Its protein is CASSLRQGIGQPQHF.

In its sample, this clonotype was seen a few times. V gene TRBV12-3 or TRBV12-4 combines with J gene TRBJ2-3; D might be TRBD2 (7 bases). The CDR3 is made up of 15 amino acids. The V end was cut by 7 bases, the J end by 1 base, with 15 bases between. The CDR3 region is CASTLGEGGTDTQYF. Here the CDR3 DNA reads TGTGCCAGCACCTTGGGGGAGGGGGGCACAGATACGCAGTATTTT.

This clonotype has just a few counts. This chain uses TRBV6-2 or TRBV6-3 with TRBJ1-5; D not resolved. V lost 4 bases and J 0 bases, leaving 13 bases between the germline ends. This CDR3 has 16 residues. Germline V CDR1 and CDR2: MNHEY, SVGEGT. The CDR3 region is CASSLQHPYSNQPQHF. The CDR3 DNA reads as TGTGCCAGCAGTTTACAACACCCTTATAGCAATCAGCCCCAGCATTTT.

The rearrangement joins TRBV9 to TRBJ2-2; D could derive from TRBD1 or TRBD2 (5 bases each). V lost 3 bases to trimming and J lost 7 bases, with 16 bases between them. The germline V gene encodes CDR1 SGDLS and CDR2 YYNGEE. The length of the CDR3 is 15 residues. The chain's CDR3 is CASSANGGSVGELFF. In DNA form, the CDR3 reads TGTGCCAGCAGCGCAAATGGGGGAAGCGTCGGGGAGCTGTTTTTT.

This clonotype was detected many times. This sequence joins TRBV20-1 and TRBJ2-1; the D gene is possibly TRBD2 (6 bases). The CDR3 contains 11 residues. Germline V gene lookup returns CDR1 DFQATT and CDR2 SNEGSKA (reference sequence). CDR3 DNA: TGCAAACCAACCGGGGGAAATGAGCAGTTCTTC. It translates to CKPTGGNEQFF.

This clonotype was seen a few times. The chain uses TRBV4-2 and TRBJ1-1; the D is unclear. Trimming cost V 0 bases and J 4 bases, with 15 bases left between them. The CDR3 consists of 16 residues. Germline lookup yields CDR1 LGHNA and CDR2 YNFKEQ. The CDR3 DNA is TGTGCCAGCAGCCAAGAAGGCCGAGGGTCGGGCACTGAAGCTTTCTTT. This gives the protein CASSQEGRGSGTEAFF.

This clonotype showed up just once. An end of the junction differs from the germline gene, which may be a read error. The chain couples TRBV5-1 to TRBJ2-3; TRBD1 or TRBD2 may be the D gene (5 bases each). Germline V gene lookup returns CDR1 SGHRS and CDR2 YFSETQ. This CDR3 has 15 residues. The CDR3, as DNA: TGCGCCGGCAGCTTGGTTGGGACGATCACAGATACGCAGTATTTT. Translated, it gives CAGSLVGTITDTQYF.